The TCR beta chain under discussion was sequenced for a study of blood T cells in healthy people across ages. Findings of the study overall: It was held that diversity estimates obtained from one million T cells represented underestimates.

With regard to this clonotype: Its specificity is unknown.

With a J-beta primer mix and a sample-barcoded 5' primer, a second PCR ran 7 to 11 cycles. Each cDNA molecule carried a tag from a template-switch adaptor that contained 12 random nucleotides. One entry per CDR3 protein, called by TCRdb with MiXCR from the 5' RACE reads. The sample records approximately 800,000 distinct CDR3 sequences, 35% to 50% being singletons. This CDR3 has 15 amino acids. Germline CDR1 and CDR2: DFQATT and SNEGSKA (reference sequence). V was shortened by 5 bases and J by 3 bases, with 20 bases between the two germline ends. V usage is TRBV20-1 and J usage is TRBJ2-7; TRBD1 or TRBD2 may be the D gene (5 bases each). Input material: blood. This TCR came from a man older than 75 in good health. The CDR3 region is CSASGTTEPYYEQYF. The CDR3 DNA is TGCAGTGCTTCCGGGACGACCGAGCCCTACTACGAGCAGTACTTC.